This T cell receptor (beta chain) is from a study of cytomegalovirus exposure and HLA in healthy donors. CDR1 SGHKS and CDR2 YYEKEE come from the germline V gene (reference sequence). Trimming stripped 4 bases from V and 1 base from J, with 14 bases between. The CDR3 consists of 15 residues. Assay: immunoSEQ multiplex PCR; the TCRdb copy retains only in-frame clones and omits some. The repertoire holds some 170,000 clones, with approximately 87% as singletons. The chain is built from TRBV5-5 and TRBJ1-2, with D perhaps TRBD1 (6 bases). Sequenced material: PBMCs. The sequence derives from a woman aged 25-40 years in good health and CMV-seronegative. The CDR3 nucleotides are TGTGCCAGCAGCCCTATAGGGGGGGGTAACTATGGCTACACCTTC. Translating it yields CASSPIGGGNYGYTF.